The 28 T cell receptor beta chains below come from one sample, sequenced in a study of T-cell reconstitution after alpha-beta-depleted transplantation in children. It was with unique molecular identifiers that the TCRbeta library was prepared. TCRdb re-analysed the PCR reads in MiXCR, keeping a single row per CDR3 protein. The sample lists around 450,000 distinct CDR3 sequences; more than 9% were seen once. The specimen was PBMCs, collected before TCRalphabeta/CD19-depleted stem cell transplant. The receptors originated from a child aged 2-15 years with inherited bone marrow failure, due to receive a stem cell transplant.

This clonotype was seen many times. The V call is TRBV12-3 or TRBV12-4, the J call TRBJ2-1; 7 bases fit TRBD2. Trimming cost V 5 bases and J 3 bases; bases outside gene matches: 10. CDR3 size: 16 residues. The CDR3: CASSVLAGTIYNEQFF. CDR3 nucleotides: TGTGCCAGCAGTGTTCTCGCCGGGACTATCTACAATGAGCAGTTCTTC.

This clonotype was found many times. J is TRBJ2-2 and V is TRBV9; 7 nucleotides line up with TRBD2. Germline V gene sequence: CDR1 SGDLS, CDR2 YYNGEE. The CDR3 has 17 amino acids. V lost 0 bases and J lost 1; bases outside the gene matches: 6. The DNA of the CDR3 is TGTGCCAGCAGCGTAGCTGGGAGGGTCCTGAACACCGGGGAGCTGTTTTTT. This gives the protein CASSVAGRVLNTGELFF.

This clonotype was seen more than once but under ten times. The chain links TRBV12-3 or TRBV12-4 to TRBJ2-1, with 11 nucleotides matching TRBD2. J was trimmed by 8 bases and V by 5 bases; bases with no gene match: 20. CDR3 size: 19 residues. In nucleotides, the CDR3 is TGTGCCAGCAGTCCCAGGTTAGCGGGAGGGCCGGGCAAGGGTTATGAGCAGTTCTTC. Its protein product is CASSPRLAGGPGKGYEQFF.

The chain carries TRBV4-1 and TRBJ1-5; D ambiguous. Germline values: CDR1 MGHRA, CDR2 YSYEKL. The CDR3 length is 16 residues. V gave up 0 bases and J gave up 0 bases, with 9 bases separating them. The CDR3 region has the DNA TGCGCCAGCAGCCAAGATTACGTGTATAGCAATCAGCCCCAGCATTTT. This encodes CASSQDYVYSNQPQHF.

The table lists this clonotype with many counts. The chain is built from TRBV27 and TRBJ1-2, with a tentative D call TRBD1 (6 bases). Germline CDR1 reads MNHEY; CDR2 reads SMNVEV (reference sequence). The CDR3 loop spans 15 amino acids. Trimming shortened V by 5 bases and J by 3 bases, and 16 bases separated the two germline ends. The CDR3 reads CASSLAGTGYYGYTF. The CDR3 DNA is TGTGCCAGCAGTCTAGCCGGAACAGGGTACTATGGCTACACCTTC.

This clonotype was picked up many times. Sequence at one end of the junction differs from germline and may be a read error. This chain links TRBV11-3 with TRBJ1-6; D might be TRBD1 (5 bases). The CDR3 extends over 18 amino acids. Germline CDR1 and CDR2: SGHNT and YENEEA. Here the CDR3 DNA reads TGTGCCAGCAGCTTAGTACCCAGGGTGGTAGGCTATTATTCACCCCTCCACTTT. It is translated as CASSLVPRVVGYYSPLHF.

A note on this clonotype: This could be a read error, since a much larger clone is one nucleotide away. J is TRBJ1-6 and V is TRBV12-3 or TRBV12-4; TRBD1 matches at 8 bases. This CDR3 spans 15 amino acids. CDR3 DNA sequence: TGTGCCAGCAGTCAGACCAGGGGGCGCTTTTCACGCCTCCACTTT. As protein: CASSQTRGRFSRLHF.

Concerning this clonotype itself: This may arise from a read error, as a much more abundant clone is one base away. The chain joins TRBV10-3 to TRBJ2-5; D is unclear. Germline lookup yields CDR1 ENHRY and CDR2 SYGVKD. The CDR3 consists of 13 residues. Trimming pared 3 bases from V and 1 base from J, leaving 6 bases between. Here the CDR3 reads CAISELAQETQYF. As DNA, the CDR3 is TGTGCCATCAGTGAACTGGCCCAAGAGACCCAGTACTTC.

This clonotype was seen many times. The chain links TRBV29-1 to TRBJ1-1; 7 bases map to TRBD1. The germline CDR1 and CDR2 sequences are SQVTM and ANQGSEA. The ends lost 1 base at V and 5 bases at J; junction bases unmatched: 7. The CDR3 has 14 residues. This chain's CDR3 is CSVEALDRATEAFF. CDR3 DNA sequence: TGCAGCGTTGAAGCCTTAGACAGGGCTACTGAAGCTTTCTTT.

This clonotype was picked up many times. The chain uses TRBV7-8 and TRBJ2-5, with 9 positions matching TRBD2. The CDR3 runs to 16 residues. Losses at the gene ends were 1 base for V and 5 bases for J; bases not matched to a gene: 8. CDR1 SGHVS and CDR2 FQNEAQ come from the germline V gene. The CDR3 protein is CASSLGRGGRVETQYF. Written as DNA, the CDR3 is TGTGCCAGCAGCTTAGGACGGGGCGGGAGGGTGGAGACCCAGTACTTC. The full variable domain, completed using reference TRBV7-8 and TRBJ2-5, is GAGVSQSPRYKVAKRGQDVALRCDPISGHVSLFWYQQALGQGPEFLTYFQNEAQLDKSGLPSDRFFAERPEGSVSTLKIQRTQQEDSAVYLCASSLGRGGRVETQYFGPGTRLLVL.

This clonotype showed up many times. The chain combines TRBV12-3 or TRBV12-4 with TRBJ2-1; maybe TRBD2 (7 bases). Trimming left V 2 bases short and J 7 bases short, with 15 bases between. CDR3 length: 15 amino acids. In nucleotides, the CDR3 is TGTGCCAGCAGTTTAAACTACAGGGAGGGGAATGAGCAGTTCTTC. It encodes CASSLNYREGNEQFF.

This clonotype was recorded at least ten times. The CDR3 DNA is TGTGCCAGCAGCTTCCGTGCCCGCACAGATACGCAGTATTTT. This sequence encodes CASSFRARTDTQYF. The gene calls are TRBV7-8 and TRBJ2-3; D not resolved. Trimming stripped 3 bases from V and 1 base from J, with 8 bases between. The CDR3 sequence is 14 residues long. Germline V lookup: CDR1 SGHVS, CDR2 FQNEAQ.

Many counts were recorded for this clonotype. This chain joins TRBV20-1 and TRBJ1-2, with 9 bases identical to TRBD1. The germline V gene encodes CDR1 DFQATT and CDR2 SNEGSKA (reference sequence). The length of the CDR3 is 15 residues. Losses at the gene ends were 3 bases for V and 7 bases for J; bases not matched to a gene: 12. The CDR3 here is CSASAENRGRSGYTF. The DNA of the CDR3 is TGCAGTGCTAGCGCGGAAAACAGGGGGCGAAGTGGCTACACCTTC.

The table lists this clonotype with many counts. The chain is built from TRBV9 and TRBJ2-2; D is perhaps TRBD1 (6 bases). Trimming cost V 1 base and J 2 bases, with 12 bases left between them. CDR1 is SGDLS and CDR2 is YYNGEE in the germline V gene. The CDR3 length is 16 residues. The CDR3 here is CASSVSRDKNTGELFF. CDR3 DNA: TGTGCCAGCAGCGTATCCCGGGACAAAAACACCGGGGAGCTGTTTTTT.

There are many counts of this clonotype. This chain connects TRBV29-1 to TRBJ2-7, with 8 bases that match TRBD1. Germline V CDR1 and CDR2: SQVTM, ANQGSEA. CDR3 length: 12 residues. J lost 2 bases, V lost 5 bases, and 2 bases had no gene match. In DNA, the CDR3 is TGCAGCGTTCAGGGACAGGCCTACGAGCAGTACTTC. Encoded protein: CSVQGQAYEQYF.

In its sample, this clonotype was seen many times. The junction departs from the called germline gene at one end, perhaps through a read error. The J gene is TRBJ1-4, the V gene TRBV4-3; D is undetermined. Germline V gene lookup returns CDR1 LGHNA and CDR2 YSLEER. The CDR3 covers 12 residues. CDR3: CSSSQDREKLFF. The CDR3 region has the DNA TGCTCCAGCAGCCAAGATAGAGAAAAACTGTTTTTT.

This clonotype was detected a few times. The rearrangement links TRBV4-1 to TRBJ2-5; D gene uncertain. The CDR3 contains 14 residues. V was trimmed by 1 base and J by 2 bases, leaving 8 bases between them. Germline CDR1 and CDR2: MGHRA and YSYEKL. CDR3 sequence: CASSQVRPQETQYF. In nucleotides, the CDR3 is TGCGCCAGCAGCCAAGTCCGGCCTCAAGAGACCCAGTACTTC.

This clonotype was seen many times. This rearrangement joins TRBV7-9 to TRBJ2-5; D remains unclear. This CDR3 contains 15 residues. The V end lost 3 bases, the J end lost 3 bases, and 14 bases lay between the germline ends. Germline CDR1 is SEHNR and CDR2 is FQNEAQ (reference sequence). The CDR3 loop reads CASSLNPAGEETQYF. The DNA for the CDR3 is TGTGCCAGCAGCTTGAATCCTGCTGGGGAAGAGACCCAGTACTTC.

This clonotype was detected many times. The chain joins TRBV4-3 to TRBJ2-3; possibly TRBD2 for D (5 bases). Germline CDR1 and CDR2: LGHNA and YSLEER. V was shortened by 0 bases and J by 5 bases, with 12 bases between the two germline ends. The CDR3 contains 15 residues. This CDR3 is CASSQERGEGDTQYF. Here the CDR3 DNA reads TGCGCCAGCAGCCAAGAGAGAGGAGAGGGAGATACGCAGTATTTT.

This clonotype appeared a few times. The CDR3 nucleotides are TGTGCTAGTGGTTTGGGCGGCGATGAGCAGTTCTTC. Translated: CASGLGGDEQFF. The chain couples TRBV12-5 to TRBJ2-1; D gene uncertain. Between the trimmed V and J ends, which lost 1 base and 8 bases, there was a span of 6 bases. CDR3 length equals 12 residues. Germline values: CDR1 LGHNT, CDR2 FRNRAP.

This clonotype was recorded many times. CDR3 in amino acids: CASSLTSGRPDEQFF. DNA of the CDR3: TGCGCCAGCAGCTTGACTAGCGGGAGGCCGGATGAGCAGTTCTTC. The chain carries TRBV5-1 and TRBJ2-1; 12 bases agree with TRBD2. The CDR3 is 15 amino acids. V lost 1 base, J lost 8 bases, and 4 bases stayed unmatched. Germline-derived CDR1 and CDR2 are SGHRS and YFSETQ.

This clonotype was seen only a few times. In DNA form, the CDR3 reads TGTGCCAGCAGTTATTCCCAACTAGCGGGAGGGCCTGGGGAGCAGTTCTTC. Amino acid sequence: CASSYSQLAGGPGEQFF. The chain employs TRBV6-5 and TRBJ2-1, with 13 nucleotides matching TRBD2. CDR3 size: 17 residues. The V segment lost 3 bases and the J segment 10 bases; nucleotides outside the gene matches: 12. CDR1 and CDR2 from the germline V gene are MNHEY and SVGAGI.

This clonotype showed up just a few times. The chain carries TRBV18 and TRBJ2-3, with 8 bases lining up with TRBD2. The ends lost 4 bases at V and 1 base at J; junction bases unmatched: 7. Germline V gives CDR1 KGHSH, CDR2 LQKENI. The CDR3 is made up of 16 amino acids. The CDR3 spells CASSRLILAGTDTQYF. CDR3 nucleotide sequence: TGTGCCAGCTCACGCCTGATACTAGCGGGCACAGATACGCAGTATTTT.

The table lists this clonotype with many counts. This rearrangement joins TRBV25-1 to TRBJ2-4; the match to TRBD2 covers 10 bases. The germline CDR1 and CDR2 sequences are MGHDK and SYGVNS. The CDR3 length is 14 residues. V shed 5 bases, J shed 6 bases, and the junction held 4 bases outside the gene matches. The CDR3 bases are TGTGCCAGCAGTACTAGCGGGATAGGAAACATTCAGTACTTC. Translating gives CASSTSGIGNIQYF.

Only a few counts were recorded for this clonotype. Written as DNA, the CDR3 is TGCAGCGTTGTGGGGGACAGGGACACAGATACGCAGTATTTT. It encodes CSVVGDRDTDTQYF. This sequence joins TRBV29-1 and TRBJ2-3; TRBD1 aligns across 9 bases. The V gene's germline CDR1 is SQVTM and CDR2 ANQGSEA. The V and J ends lost 4 bases and 2 bases, in that order; junction bases with no gene match: 4. This CDR3 has 14 amino acids.

This clonotype was recorded many times. The V call is TRBV29-1, the J call TRBJ2-1, with TRBD2 matching 7 bases. The CDR3 contains 14 residues. The germline V gene has CDR1 SQVTM and CDR2 ANQGSEA. Losses at the gene ends were 4 bases for V and 5 bases for J; bases not matched to a gene: 8. Written as DNA, the CDR3 is TGCAGCGTTGCGCATCGCGGGAGTAACAATGAGCAGTTCTTC. Its protein is CSVAHRGSNNEQFF.

This clonotype was detected only a few times. The J gene is TRBJ2-1, the V gene TRBV30; a possible D gene is TRBD2 (5 bases). CDR3 length: 11 amino acids. Germline V gene lookup returns CDR1 GTSNPN and CDR2 SVGIG (reference sequence). The V and J ends lost 4 bases and 7 bases respectively, with 8 bases between them. CDR3 DNA sequence: TGTGCCTGGATGGAGGCTAATGAGCAGTTCTTC. Translation gives CAWMEANEQFF.

This clonotype was seen ten or more times. The chain uses TRBV20-1 and TRBJ2-7; 13 nucleotides line up with TRBD2. Germline loops: CDR1 DFQATT, CDR2 SNEGSKA (reference sequence). The CDR3 is 16 amino acids. J gave up 6 bases and V 3 bases, and 11 bases lay outside the gene matches. The CDR3 here is CSASLGLAGHRFEQYF. The DNA of the CDR3 is TGCAGTGCTAGTCTGGGACTAGCGGGGCATCGTTTCGAGCAGTACTTC.